The T cell receptor beta chain under discussion was sequenced for a study of blood T cell repertoires in COVID-19. Study overall: Collection of acute and convalescent COVID-19 samples took place in the United States, Italy and Spain.

The repertoire was sequenced with immunoSEQ multiplex PCR; TCRdb's copy has only in-frame clones and lacks some. The table records about 200,000 clones, roughly 90% of them present only once. Trimming left V 4 bases short and J 5 bases short, with 12 bases between. CDR3 length: 14 amino acids. Germline CDR1 SGHTA, CDR2 FQGTGA. This TCR derives from a man aged 18 to 29 with active or convalescent COVID-19. Material: peripheral blood. The chain carries TRBV7-3 and TRBJ2-1, with D perhaps matching TRBD2 (5 bases). CDR3 amino acids: CASSSSGGDNEQFF. CDR3 DNA: TGTGCCAGCAGCTCGAGCGGCGGTGACAATGAGCAGTTCTTC.